This T cell receptor beta chain was sequenced for a study of T cell changes during pregnancy in multiple sclerosis (dated by TCRdb to between 2019 and 2020). About the full investigation: The study examined how the T cell repertoire changed over the course of pregnancy in women with multiple sclerosis.

V is pruned by 5 bases and J by 6 bases, leaving 12 bases of the junction without a gene match. CDR1 MNHEY and CDR2 SMNVEV are derived from the germline V gene (reference sequence). Taken from cysteine to phenylalanine, the CDR3 has 15 residues. Just CDR3 DNA is preserved here, 45 bases in frame from base 1. Library preparation employed the immunoSEQ multiplex PCR assay. TCRdb mirrors the immuneACCESS table, restricted to in-frame sequences. Some clones are absent from its copies; in checked studies, under half trace to an unresolved V gene, and the reason for the others is unknown. The table for this sample lists tens of thousands of clones; 90% to 95% of them were counted only once. The ten largest clonotypes hold 0.85% to 0.9% of the sample. Comments on this clone: It lacks a known antigen. One base away there is no much larger clone; base qualities are not given.

The source was peripheral blood, collected before pregnancy. This receptor was taken from a female donor with multiple sclerosis, enrolled in a pregnancy study. The V gene is TRBV27 and the J gene is TRBJ2-7, and 8 junction bases match TRBD2. The CDR3 region: CASSPQQRGRSEQYF. Here is the DNA: TGTGCCAGCAGTCCCCAGCAGCGGGGGAGGTCCGAGCAGTACTTC.